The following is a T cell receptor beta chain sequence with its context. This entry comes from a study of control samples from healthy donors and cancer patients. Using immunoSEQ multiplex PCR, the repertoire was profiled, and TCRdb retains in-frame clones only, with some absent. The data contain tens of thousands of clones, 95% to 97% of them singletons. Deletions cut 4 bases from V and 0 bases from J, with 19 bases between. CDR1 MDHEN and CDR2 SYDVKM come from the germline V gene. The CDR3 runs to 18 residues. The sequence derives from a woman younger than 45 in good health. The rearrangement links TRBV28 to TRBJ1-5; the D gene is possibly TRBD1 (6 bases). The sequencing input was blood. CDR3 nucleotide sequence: TGTGCCAGCAGTTCTGGACAGCGCGCATATTATAGCAATCAGCCCCAGCATTTT. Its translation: CASSSGQRAYYSNQPQHF.